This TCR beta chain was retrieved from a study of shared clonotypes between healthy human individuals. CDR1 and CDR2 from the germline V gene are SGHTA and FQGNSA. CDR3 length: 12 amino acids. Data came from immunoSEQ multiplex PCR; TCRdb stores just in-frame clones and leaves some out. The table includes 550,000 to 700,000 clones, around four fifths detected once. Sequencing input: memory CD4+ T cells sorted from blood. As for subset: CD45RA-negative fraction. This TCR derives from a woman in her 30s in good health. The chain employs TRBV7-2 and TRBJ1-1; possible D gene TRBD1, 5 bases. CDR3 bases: TGTGCAGCGGAGGGGTCCTCATCGGGAGCTTTCTTT. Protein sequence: CAAEGSSSGAFF.